Reported below is one TCR beta chain. What it binds is unknown. The sample originates from a study of CD8+ T cells in alopecia areata. The wider study: Treatment comprised oral tofacitinib, 5 to 10 mg twice daily, in treated patients.

Germline CDR1 is GTSNPN and CDR2 is SVGIG (reference sequence). The CDR3 spans 15 residues. The V end lost 0 bases, the J end lost 7 bases, and 16 bases lay between the germline ends. Regarding the study as a whole: There were also resident alphabeta T cells of normal skin sequenced in scalp samples.

This sample's treatment: oral pan-JAK inhibitor, 5-10 mg twice daily. Isolation of CD4+ and CD8+ T cells from PBMCs was achieved by sorting. In each case, RNA was isolated and then reverse transcribed into cDNA as the sequencing template. TCRdb keeps only in-frame clones here, not all; method: immunoSEQ multiplex PCR. The table records about 180,000 clones, roughly half of them present only once. The TCR comes from a human donor with alopecia areata. This chain links TRBV30 with TRBJ2-4, with D hard to call. The sequencing here drew on CD8+ T cells sorted from blood, taken around week 54, from a patient treated with tofacitinib. The CDR3 loop reads CAWSVSYWSGNIQYF. CDR3 DNA: TGTGCCTGGAGTGTATCATATTGGAGTGGGAACATTCAGTACTTC.